The sample holds many counts of the clone carrying this T cell receptor (beta chain). What was amplified from RNA transcripts were TCR beta CDR3 regions. HTBI primers drove first-round RT-PCR of the TCR CDR3. TCRdb passed the multiplex PCR reads through MiXCR, listing each CDR3 protein once. The sample holds around 760,000 distinct CDR3 sequences; 35% are singletons and the top ten take roughly 31%. The source of the sample is a study of T cells in Graves' hyperthyroidism and ophthalmopathy. Across 18 months, stable Graves' hyperthyroidism was marked by no progression to ophthalmopathy. Fresh 10 ml peripheral blood yielded PBMCs. The TCR was taken from a woman between 35 and 50 years old with Graves' hyperthyroidism. Sequenced: blood.

CDR3 sequence reads: CASSLLQQGTQETQYF. The DNA of the CDR3 is TGTGCCAGCAGTCTACTTCAGCAGGGTACTCAAGAGACCCAGTACTTC. V and J are TRBV25-1 and TRBJ2-5, with TRBD1 as a possible D gene (5 bases). Trimming removed 5 bases from V and 2 bases from J, with 18 bases in between. The CDR3 contains 16 residues. Germline lookup yields CDR1 MGHDK and CDR2 SYGVNS.